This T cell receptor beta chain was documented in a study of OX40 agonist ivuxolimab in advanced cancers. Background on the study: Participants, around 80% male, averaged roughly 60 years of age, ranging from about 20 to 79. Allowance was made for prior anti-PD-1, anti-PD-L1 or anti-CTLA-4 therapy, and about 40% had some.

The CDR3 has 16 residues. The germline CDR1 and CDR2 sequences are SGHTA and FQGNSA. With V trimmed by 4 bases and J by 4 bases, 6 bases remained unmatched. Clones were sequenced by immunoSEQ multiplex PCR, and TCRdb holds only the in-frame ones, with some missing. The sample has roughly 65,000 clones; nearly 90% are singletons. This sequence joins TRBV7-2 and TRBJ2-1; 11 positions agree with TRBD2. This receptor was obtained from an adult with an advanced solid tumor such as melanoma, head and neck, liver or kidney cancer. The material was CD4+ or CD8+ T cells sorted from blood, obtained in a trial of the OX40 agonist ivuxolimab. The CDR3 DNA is TGTGCCAGCAGCTCGACCGGGACTAGCGGTTACAATGAGCAGTTCTTC. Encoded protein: CASSSTGTSGYNEQFF.